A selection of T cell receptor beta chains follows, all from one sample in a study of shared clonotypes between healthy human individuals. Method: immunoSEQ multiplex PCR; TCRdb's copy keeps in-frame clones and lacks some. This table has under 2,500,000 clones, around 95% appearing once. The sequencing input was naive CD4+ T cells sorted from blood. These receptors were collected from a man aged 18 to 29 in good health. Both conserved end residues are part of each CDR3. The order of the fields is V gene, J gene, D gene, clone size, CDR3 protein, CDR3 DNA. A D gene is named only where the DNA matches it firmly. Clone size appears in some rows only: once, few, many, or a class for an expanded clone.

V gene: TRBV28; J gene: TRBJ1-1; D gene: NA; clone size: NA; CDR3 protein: CASSSFRTEAFF; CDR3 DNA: TGTGCCAGCAGTTCATTTCGAACTGAAGCTTTCTTT
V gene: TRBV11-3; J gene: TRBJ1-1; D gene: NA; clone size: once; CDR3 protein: CASSLGGGNTEAFF; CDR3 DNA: TGTGCCAGCAGCTTAGGAGGGGGTAACACTGAAGCTTTCTTT
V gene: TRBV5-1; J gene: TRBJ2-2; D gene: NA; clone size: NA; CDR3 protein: CASSLAGNTGELFF; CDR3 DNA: TGCGCCAGCAGCTTGGCCGGCAACACCGGGGAGCTGTTTTTT
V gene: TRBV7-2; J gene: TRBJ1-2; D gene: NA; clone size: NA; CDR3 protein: CASRTLVSAYGYTF; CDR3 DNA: TGTGCCAGCCGTACACTCGTAAGTGCATATGGCTACACCTTC
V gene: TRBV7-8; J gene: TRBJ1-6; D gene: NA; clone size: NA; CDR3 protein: CASSLRDSPLHF; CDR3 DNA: TGTGCCAGCAGCCTCAGGGATTCACCCCTCCACTTT
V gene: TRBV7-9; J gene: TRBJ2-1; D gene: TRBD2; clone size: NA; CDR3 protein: CASSLAAGVYNEQFF; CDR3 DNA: TGTGCCAGCAGCTTAGCAGCGGGGGTCTACAATGAGCAGTTCTTC
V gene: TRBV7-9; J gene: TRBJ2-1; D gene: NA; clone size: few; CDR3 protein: CASSPPSSLTWEQFF; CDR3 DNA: TGTGCCAGCAGCCCGCCTAGCTCTTTAACTTGGGAGCAGTTCTTC
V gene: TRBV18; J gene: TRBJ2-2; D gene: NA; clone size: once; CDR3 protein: CASSVRDGYTGELFF; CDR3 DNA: TGTGCCAGCTCAGTGAGGGACGGATACACCGGGGAGCTGTTTTTT
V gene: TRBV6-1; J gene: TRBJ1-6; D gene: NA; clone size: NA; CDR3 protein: CASSEWVSYNSPLHF; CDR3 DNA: TGTGCCAGCAGTGAATGGGTCAGTTATAATTCACCCCTCCACTTT
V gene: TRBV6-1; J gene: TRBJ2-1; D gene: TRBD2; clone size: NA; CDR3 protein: CASRLAGGSYNEQFF; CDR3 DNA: TGTGCCAGCAGGCTAGCGGGAGGCTCCTACAATGAGCAGTTCTTC
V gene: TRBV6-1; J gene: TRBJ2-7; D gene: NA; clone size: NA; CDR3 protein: CASSEDHPGEQYF; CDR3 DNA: TGTGCCAGCAGTGAAGACCACCCCGGCGAGCAGTACTTC
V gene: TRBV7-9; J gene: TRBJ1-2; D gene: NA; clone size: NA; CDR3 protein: CASSLVVGINGGYTF; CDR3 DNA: TGTGCCAGCAGCTTAGTAGTAGGGATTAACGGGGGCTACACCTTC
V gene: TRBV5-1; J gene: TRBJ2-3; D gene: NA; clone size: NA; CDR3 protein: CASSLLGQSTDTQYF; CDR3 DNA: TGCGCCAGCAGCTTGCTCGGACAAAGCACAGATACGCAGTATTTT
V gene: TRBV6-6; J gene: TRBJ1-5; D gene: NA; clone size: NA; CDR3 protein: CASSYDRVRQPQHF; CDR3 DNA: TGTGCCAGCAGTTACGATAGGGTCCGCCAGCCCCAGCATTTT
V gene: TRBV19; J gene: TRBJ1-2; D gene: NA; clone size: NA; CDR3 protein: CASSGTENNGYTF; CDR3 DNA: TGTGCCAGTAGCGGGACGGAGAATAATGGCTACACCTTC
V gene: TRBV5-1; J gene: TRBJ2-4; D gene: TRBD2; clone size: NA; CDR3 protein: CASSLELAGGPAKNIQYF; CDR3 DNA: TGCGCCAGCAGCTTGGAGCTAGCGGGAGGGCCGGCCAAAAACATTCAGTACTTC
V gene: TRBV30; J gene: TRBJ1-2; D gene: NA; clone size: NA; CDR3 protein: CAWARYGQRGNYGYTF; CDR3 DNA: TGTGCCTGGGCCCGTTACGGACAGCGGGGTAACTATGGCTACACCTTC
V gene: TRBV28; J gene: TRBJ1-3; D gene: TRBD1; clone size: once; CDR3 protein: CASPDRGFNTIYF; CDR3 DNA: TGTGCCAGCCCTGACAGGGGGTTTAACACCATATATTTT
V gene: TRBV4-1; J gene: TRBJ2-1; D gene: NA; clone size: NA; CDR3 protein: CASSPAPRRNEQFF; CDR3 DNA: TGCGCCAGCAGTCCGGCTCCTAGAAGAAATGAGCAGTTCTTC
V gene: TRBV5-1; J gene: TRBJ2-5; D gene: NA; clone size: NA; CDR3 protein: CASSRLTGQETQYF; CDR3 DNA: TGCGCCAGCAGCAGGCTAACAGGGCAGGAGACCCAGTACTTC
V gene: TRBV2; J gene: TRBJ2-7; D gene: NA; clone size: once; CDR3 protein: CASLLGGQGYEQYF; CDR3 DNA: TGTGCCAGCCTGTTAGGGGGGCAGGGGTACGAGCAGTACTTC
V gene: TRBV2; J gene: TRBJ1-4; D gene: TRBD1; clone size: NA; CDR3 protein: CASKTGLSEKLFF; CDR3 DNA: TGTGCCAGCAAGACAGGGCTGAGTGAAAAACTGTTTTTT
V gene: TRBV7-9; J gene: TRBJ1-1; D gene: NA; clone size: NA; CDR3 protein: CASSLAGWAFF; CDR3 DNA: TGTGCCAGCAGCTTAGCAGGCTGGGCTTTCTTT
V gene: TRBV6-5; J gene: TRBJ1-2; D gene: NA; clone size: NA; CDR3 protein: CASSYSPRENGYTF; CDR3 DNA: TGTGCCAGCAGTTACTCTCCCAGGGAAAATGGCTACACCTTC
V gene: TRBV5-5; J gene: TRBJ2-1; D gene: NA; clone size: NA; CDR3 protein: CASSILGFTSYNEQFF; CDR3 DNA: TGTGCCAGCAGCATCCTAGGGTTTACCTCCTACAATGAGCAGTTCTTC
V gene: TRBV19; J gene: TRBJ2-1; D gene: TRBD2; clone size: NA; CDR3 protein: CASSTRGGASYNEQFF; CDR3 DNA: TGTGCCAGTAGTACGCGGGGGGGCGCCTCTTACAATGAGCAGTTCTTC
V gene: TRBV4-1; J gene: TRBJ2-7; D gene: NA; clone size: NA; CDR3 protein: CASSQPREAYEQYF; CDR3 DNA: TGCGCCAGCAGCCAACCGAGGGAAGCCTACGAGCAGTACTTC
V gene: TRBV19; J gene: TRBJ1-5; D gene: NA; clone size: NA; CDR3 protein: CASSITREGQPQHF; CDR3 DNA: TGTGCCAGTAGTATAACCAGGGAAGGGCAGCCCCAGCATTTT
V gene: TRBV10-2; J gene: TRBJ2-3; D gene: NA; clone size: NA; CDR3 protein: CASSALMRSDTQYF; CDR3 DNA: TGCGCCAGCAGTGCCCTTATGAGGTCGGATACGCAGTATTTT